This T cell receptor (beta chain) comes out of a study of cytomegalovirus exposure and HLA in healthy donors. With 60 Vbeta and 13 Jbeta primers, the PCR was carried out. Sequenced by immunoSEQ multiplex PCR; TCRdb stores in-frame clones only, minus some. The sample yields about 130,000 clones, about 78% seen once. CDR1 MDHEN and CDR2 SYDVKM come from the germline V gene. The CDR3 contains 14 residues. Trimming removed 2 bases from V and 4 bases from J, with 9 bases in between. The origin of this receptor is a human donor in good health. The V and J genes are TRBV28 and TRBJ1-5; no reliable D call. What was sequenced was PBMCs. CDR3 coding DNA: TGTGCCAGCAGTTTAGTCGCAGATAATCAGCCCCAGCATTTT. It translates to CASSLVADNQPQHF.